This record covers a single T cell receptor (beta chain). The junction departs from germline at one end; a sequencing error may be responsible. The entry originates in a study of PD-L1 blockade in urothelial cancer. Study summary: Patients went on atezolizumab at some point between 2012 and 2014, receiving 1,200 mg intravenously every 3 weeks. Chemotherapy regimens numbering 0 to 3 had been given to patients.

Described time point: peripheral blood 6 weeks after treatment start. Pretreatment and on-treatment blood mononuclear cell samples were taken, totaling between 1 and 8 time points per patient. The investigators introduced synthetic TCR analog templates into each PCR as spikes. Clones were read by immunoSEQ multiplex PCR, and TCRdb kept only the in-frame ones, dropping some. The table records about 51,000 clones, more than 70% of them present only once. In germline, CDR1 is MDHEN, CDR2 SYDVKM. The CDR3 consists of 13 residues. The rearrangement links TRBV28 to TRBJ2-3, with 7 bases that match TRBD2. This clonotype was obtained from a man aged 55 to 70 with urothelial cancer. The input for sequencing was PBMCs, taken around atezolizumab (anti-PD-L1) treatment. This CDR3 is CETRDYGLDTQYF. The CDR3 DNA reads as TGCGAGACTAGGGACTACGGGCTAGATACGCAGTATTTT.